The next 15 T cell receptor beta chains were all read from a single sample in a study of OX40 agonist ivuxolimab in advanced cancers. Library generation was performed with the immunoSEQ multiplex PCR assay. TCRdb obtained this table from immuneACCESS and retained in-frame rearrangements with V and J assigned. These tables miss some clones; where compared with another copy, unresolved V genes account for less than half of the shortfall, and the remainder is unexplained. The sample table lists tens of thousands of clones, 84% of them with a count of one. 30% to 40% of the sample is held by the ten biggest clonotypes. This material consisted of CD4+ or CD8+ T cells sorted from blood, taken in a trial of the OX40 agonist ivuxolimab. The receptors were sampled from an adult with an advanced solid tumor such as melanoma, head and neck, liver or kidney cancer.

This clone was seen only once. The chain couples TRBV7-9 to TRBJ1-1; 11 bases match TRBD1. V shed 3 bases and J 6 bases; nucleotides not matched to a gene: 6. CDR1 SEHNR and CDR2 FQNEAQ come from the germline V gene (reference sequence). The CDR3 has 15 residues. CDR3 coding DNA: TGTGCCAGCAGCTTCCGGGACAGGGGGGCCGCTGAAGCTTTCTTT. As protein: CASSFRDRGAAEAFF.

The count of this clone is one. The chain has TRBV27 and TRBJ2-3, with 11 bases fitting TRBD2. This CDR3 comprises 18 residues. Trimming cost V 4 bases and J 1 base; bases outside gene matches: 10. CDR1 and CDR2 (germline): MNHEY, SMNVEV (reference sequence). CDR3 sequence (DNA): TGTGCCAGCAGTTCACTAGTCCCGACTAGCGGGGGCACAGATACGCAGTATTTT. Encoded protein: CASSSLVPTSGGTDTQYF.

This chain links TRBV10-1 with TRBJ2-5, with a tentative D call TRBD1 (6 bases). The V gene lost 4 bases and the J gene lost 4 bases, with 13 bases spanning the gap. The CDR3 runs 14 residues. Germline CDR1 is WNHNN and CDR2 is SYGVQD (reference sequence). The CDR3 nucleotides are TGCGCCAGCAGTGGGCCTAGCAGGGGAGAGACCCAGTACTTC. This sequence encodes CASSGPSRGETQYF.

This sequence joins TRBV19 and TRBJ1-1; TRBD1 might be the D (5 bases). The CDR3 extends over 14 amino acids. The germline V gene has CDR1 LNHDA and CDR2 SQIVND (reference sequence). V lost 7 bases and J lost 0, with 12 bases in between. This CDR3 is CASTPGPLNTEAFF. The DNA of the CDR3 is TGTGCCAGTACCCCGGGACCCTTGAACACTGAAGCTTTCTTT.

The rearrangement uses TRBV7-8 and TRBJ1-3; 8 nucleotides agree with TRBD1. The CDR3 has 15 amino acids. Germline V gives CDR1 SGHVS, CDR2 FQNEAQ. V shed 7 bases and J 4 bases; nucleotides not matched to a gene: 9. CDR3 bases: TGTGCCAGCACCGATCATTCAGGGGGCGGAAACACCATATATTTT. Translation gives CASTDHSGGGNTIYF.

This clone was found once. The chain links TRBV9 to TRBJ2-7; tentatively, D is TRBD2 (6 bases). Germline CDR1 SGDLS, CDR2 YYNGEE. There are 14 residues in the CDR3. V was pared by 2 bases and J by 8 bases, with 17 bases between. Here the CDR3 DNA reads TGTGCCAGCAGCGTCCGGGACTCGCCCAAGAAGCAGTACTTC. This codes for CASSVRDSPKKQYF.

V is TRBV7-9 and J is TRBJ1-1; unclear D gene. CDR1 and CDR2 (germline): SEHNR, FQNEAQ (reference sequence). The V gene lost 4 bases and the J gene lost 8 bases, with 11 bases spanning the gap. The CDR3 is 12 residues long. For the CDR3, the DNA is TGTGCCAGCAGCTCCCGCTGGGGAGAAGCTTTCTTT. As protein: CASSSRWGEAFF.

V is TRBV9 and J is TRBJ1-1, with D unclear. Germline assignment: CDR1 SGDLS and CDR2 YYNGEE. The CDR3 has 13 residues. Between the trimmed V and J ends, which lost 4 bases and 5 bases, there was a span of 12 bases. The CDR3: CASSFGYETEAFF. DNA for the CDR3: TGTGCCAGCAGCTTCGGGTACGAGACTGAAGCTTTCTTT.

V is TRBV29-1 and J is TRBJ1-1, with a weak D call TRBD1 (6 bases). This CDR3 contains 12 residues. CDR1 and CDR2 from the germline V gene are SQVTM and ANQGSEA. Trimming removed 7 bases at V and 4 bases at J, with 13 bases between. CDR3 sequence reads: CSDLTGRTEAFF. CDR3 coding DNA: TGCAGCGACCTAACAGGGCGCACTGAAGCTTTCTTT.

The chain uses TRBV19 and TRBJ1-4; no definite D call. V was cut by 3 bases and J by 5 bases, with 16 bases left in between. Germline CDR1 LNHDA, CDR2 SQIVND (reference sequence). The CDR3 sequence is 16 residues long. For the CDR3, the DNA is TGTGCCAGTAGTATCCAAATCCCGTCTTGGAATGAAAAACTGTTTTTT. Encoded protein: CASSIQIPSWNEKLFF.

The chain couples TRBV5-1 to TRBJ2-2; D is unclear. CDR3 length equals 15 residues. Germline V gene sequence: CDR1 SGHRS, CDR2 YFSETQ. V was shortened by 1 base and J by 3 bases, with 10 bases between the two germline ends. CDR3 nucleotides: TGCGCCAGCAGCTTGAGAGTAGAGGACACCGGGGAGCTGTTTTTT. This encodes CASSLRVEDTGELFF.

The rearrangement uses TRBV7-3 and TRBJ1-2; possibly TRBD1 for D (6 bases). Germline V gives CDR1 SGHTA, CDR2 FQGTGA. V was cut by 4 bases and J by 2 bases, with 11 bases left in between. The length of the CDR3 is 14 residues. CDR3 sequence (DNA): TGTGCCAGCAGCTCGGGACACATCAACTATGGCTACACCTTC. Translated: CASSSGHINYGYTF.

The V and J genes are TRBV5-6 and TRBJ2-1; no reliable D call. Trimming took off 0 bases at V and 4 bases at J, with 5 bases between the two ends. CDR3 length: 13 residues. The germline gives CDR1 SGHDT, CDR2 YYEEEE. CDR3 residues: CASSLELYNEQFF. The CDR3 DNA reads TGTGCCAGCAGCTTGGAGTTATACAATGAGCAGTTCTTC.

The chain combines TRBV29-1 with TRBJ2-7, with 7 bases fitting TRBD1. This CDR3 comprises 14 residues. Trimming removed 2 bases from V and 0 bases from J; junction bases left unmatched: 4. Germline CDR1 and CDR2: SQVTM and ANQGSEA. CDR3 amino acids: CSVETGQSSYEQYF. Written as DNA, the CDR3 is TGCAGCGTTGAAACGGGACAGAGCTCCTACGAGCAGTACTTC.

This clone is deemed medium-sized (0.01 to 0.1%). The chain couples TRBV9 to TRBJ1-5; a weak D match, TRBD1 (5 bases). V lost 7 bases and J lost 3, with 11 bases in between. The CDR3 is 13 residues long. CDR1 SGDLS and CDR2 YYNGEE come from the germline V gene. The chain's CDR3 is CASGQGNNQPQHF. In DNA, the CDR3 is TGTGCCAGCGGGCAGGGCAACAATCAGCCCCAGCATTTT.